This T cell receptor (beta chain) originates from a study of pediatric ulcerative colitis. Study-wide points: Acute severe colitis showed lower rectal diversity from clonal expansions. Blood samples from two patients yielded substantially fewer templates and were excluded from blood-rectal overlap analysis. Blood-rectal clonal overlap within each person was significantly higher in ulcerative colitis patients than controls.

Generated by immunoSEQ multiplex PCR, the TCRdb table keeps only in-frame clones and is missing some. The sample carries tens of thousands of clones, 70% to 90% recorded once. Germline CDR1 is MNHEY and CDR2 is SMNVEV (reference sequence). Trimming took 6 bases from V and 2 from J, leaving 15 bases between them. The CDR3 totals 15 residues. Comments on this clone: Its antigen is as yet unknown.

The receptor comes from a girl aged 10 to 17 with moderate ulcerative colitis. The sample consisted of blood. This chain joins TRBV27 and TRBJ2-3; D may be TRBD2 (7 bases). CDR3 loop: CASRAAGANTDTQYF. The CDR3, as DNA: TGTGCCAGCAGGGCCGCGGGGGCCAACACAGATACGCAGTATTTT.